This T cell receptor (beta chain) was sequenced during a study of blood T cell repertoires in COVID-19. Germline V gene sequence: CDR1 LNHDA, CDR2 SQIVND (reference sequence). Trimming cost V 6 bases and J 1 base; bases outside gene matches: 3. This CDR3 comprises 15 residues. Authors' analysis steps: Amplification of reference gene primers was used by the study to estimate nucleated cell counts. Libraries were prepared by immunoSEQ multiplex PCR; TCRdb keeps only in-frame clonotypes and omits some of them. V and J calls and clone size are as listed in that table; D and trimming were resolved from the DNA. Among 100,000 or so clones listed, 86% were seen once.

The sequence was obtained from a man aged 60 to 75 with acute or convalescent COVID-19. The chain recombines TRBV19 with TRBJ2-6; 7 bases are a match to TRBD1. The sample comprised peripheral blood. CDR3 residues: CASRPQGSGANVLTF. CDR3 sequence (DNA): TGTGCCAGTAGACCACAGGGGTCTGGGGCCAACGTCCTGACTTTC.